This is a list of T cell receptor beta chains from one sample in a study of metastatic and nonmetastatic thyroid tumors. TCRdb re-processed the PCR reads through MiXCR. The data hold about 17,000 clones, with around a quarter observed a single time. Sequencing used tumor tissue. All receptors derive from a female donor with papillary thyroid cancer or a benign thyroid nodule (not recorded which). Some clones in this sample may be carry-over from other donors' samples. Both conserved end residues are part of each CDR3. D genes are given only for firm matches. A clone size is listed for some rows: how often the clone was seen (once, few, many), or a class if it is expanded.

clone_size	v_call	j_call	d_call	cdr3_aa	cdr3_nt
few	TRBV5-1	TRBJ1-3	.	CASSLDFRNTIYF	TGCGCCAGCAGCTTGGATTTCCGAAACACCATATATTTT
many	TRBV10-3	TRBJ2-1	TRBD2	CAISREGNEQFF	TGTGCCATCTCGCGGGAGGGTAATGAGCAGTTCTTC
.	TRBV20-1	TRBJ2-7	.	CSARDGYSYEQYF	TGCAGTGCTAGGGACGGGTACTCCTACGAGCAGTACTTC
few	TRBV5-1	TRBJ2-7	.	CASSFTVRLGPYEQYF	TGCGCCAGCAGTTTCACCGTCAGACTAGGCCCCTACGAGCAGTACTTC
medium-sized	TRBV3-1	TRBJ1-1	.	CASSQDVGGATEAFF	TGTGCCAGCAGCCAAGACGTGGGGGGGGCAACTGAAGCTTTCTTT
.	TRBV20-1	TRBJ2-2	.	CSARVRTGELFF	TGCAGTGCTAGGGTACGCACCGGGGAGCTGTTTTTT
many	TRBV7-2	TRBJ2-1	.	CASSFHLIYNEQFF	TGTGCCAGCAGCTTCCACTTAATTTACAATGAGCAGTTCTTC
.	TRBV5-1	TRBJ2-7	TRBD2	CASSLALAGTYEQYF	TGCGCCAGCAGCTTGGCCCTAGCGGGGACCTACGAGCAGTACTTC
many	TRBV7-2	TRBJ1-6	.	CASSRVGASHNSPLHF	TGTGCCAGCAGTCGCGTCGGGGCCTCCCATAATTCACCCCTCCACTTT
.	TRBV20-1	TRBJ2-7	.	CSAPRTYRDTCEQYF	TGCAGTGCTCCCCGGACCTACAGGGACACCTGCGAGCAGTACTTC
.	TRBV11-3	TRBJ1-1	.	CASSRSGVEAFF	TGTGCCAGCAGCCGGTCAGGGGTTGAAGCTTTCTTT
many	TRBV5-6	TRBJ2-2	.	CASSEQGGYTGELFF	TGTGCCAGCAGCGAACAGGGGGGGTACACCGGGGAGCTGTTTTTT
few	TRBV2	TRBJ2-2	.	CASSGSSTYTGELFF	TGTGCCAGCAGTGGGTCTAGCACCTACACCGGGGAGCTGTTTTTT
.	TRBV18	TRBJ2-7	.	CASSPLGGGQSYEQYF	TGTGCCAGCTCACCTCTGGGAGGGGGCCAATCCTACGAGCAGTACTTC
.	TRBV20-1	TRBJ2-1	.	CSARDLKPGVGEQFF	TGCAGTGCTAGAGATCTCAAGCCGGGGGTGGGTGAGCAGTTCTTC
many	TRBV7-2	TRBJ1-6	.	CASSLQGDSPLHF	TGTGCCAGCAGCTTACAGGGCGATTCACCCCTCCACTTT
.	TRBV2	TRBJ2-3	.	CASRAGGNTQYF	TGTGCCAGCAGGGCTGGGGGCAATACGCAGTATTTT
.	TRBV20-1	TRBJ1-3	.	CSVRMTGGNTIYF	TGCAGTGTTCGGATGACCGGAGGAAACACCATATATTTT
.	TRBV6-2/TRBV6-3	TRBJ2-5	.	CASSYEETQYF	TGTGCCAGCAGTTACGAAGAGACCCAGTACTTC
few	TRBV6-1	TRBJ1-1	.	CASSGLAGLKTEDFF	TGTGCCAGCAGTGGGCTGGCAGGGTTAAAAACTGAAGATTTCTTT
many	TRBV7-9	TRBJ2-7	.	CASSLGGGINEQYF	TGTGCCAGCAGCTTAGGCGGCGGGATTAACGAGCAGTACTTC
many	TRBV24-1	TRBJ1-5	.	CATSDPDVGNQPQHF	TGTGCCACCAGTGACCCGGACGTGGGCAATCAGCCCCAGCATTTT
.	TRBV18	TRBJ2-7	.	CASSRDGAFYEQYF	TGTGCCAGCTCCCGGGACGGGGCTTTCTACGAGCAGTACTTC
many	TRBV7-8	TRBJ1-1	.	CASSLAEQGSNTEAFF	TGTGCCAGCAGCTTGGCCGAACAGGGATCTAACACTGAAGCTTTCTTT
few	TRBV18	TRBJ2-7	.	CASSPGIGNEQYF	TGTGCCAGCTCACCGGGAATCGGGAACGAGCAGTACTTC
many	TRBV7-7	TRBJ2-2	TRBD2	CASTSAGVGAGELFF	TGTGCTAGCACCTCGGCGGGGGTTGGGGCCGGGGAGCTGTTTTTT
.	TRBV6-5	TRBJ1-1	TRBD1	CASSSEYRGATEAFF	TGTGCCAGCAGCTCCGAGTACAGGGGCGCGACTGAGGCTTTCTTT
few	TRBV11-2	TRBJ2-7	TRBD1	CASSYRGREQYF	TGTGCCAGCAGCTACAGGGGGCGTGAGCAGTACTTC
many	TRBV9	TRBJ2-6	.	CASSLGSSGANVLTF	TGTGCCAGCAGCCTCGGGTCGTCTGGGGCCAACGTCCTGACTTTC
few	TRBV5-1	TRBJ1-1	TRBD1	CASSSPKTGGGNTEAFF	TGCGCCAGCAGTAGCCCCAAAACAGGGGGCGGGAACACTGAAGCTTTCTTT
few	TRBV2	TRBJ2-5	.	CASGRLQETQYF	TGTGCCAGCGGGAGACTTCAAGAGACCCAGTACTTC
.	TRBV4-1	TRBJ2-7	TRBD1	CASSQDRISYEQYF	TGCGCCAGCAGCCAGGACAGGATCTCCTACGAGCAGTACTTC
few	TRBV6-1	TRBJ2-7	.	CAARDPGSYEQYF	TGTGCCGCCAGGGACCCAGGCTCCTACGAGCAGTACTTC
.	TRBV6-1	TRBJ1-2	.	CASIRREDYVYTF	TGTGCCAGCATCCGCAGGGAGGACTATGTCTACACCTTC
many	TRBV28	TRBJ2-2	TRBD2	CASSLETGGAGELFF	TGTGCCAGCAGTTTGGAAACGGGAGGGGCCGGGGAGCTGTTTTTT
medium-sized	TRBV24-1	TRBJ2-3	TRBD2	CATSAPSAGITDTQYF	TGTGCCACCAGTGCCCCCTCAGCGGGAATCACAGATACGCAGTATTTT
few	TRBV24-1	TRBJ2-1	TRBD1	CATSDLRDSYNEQFF	TGTGCCACCAGTGATTTAAGGGACAGTTACAATGAGCAGTTCTTC
medium-sized	TRBV27	TRBJ2-7	TRBD1	CASSPRDRAFYEQYF	TGTGCCAGCAGCCCCCGGGACAGGGCCTTCTACGAGCAGTACTTC
.	TRBV25-1	TRBJ1-1	.	CASSAPGGGLGEAFF	TGTGCCAGCAGTGCCCCGGGGGGGGGATTGGGTGAAGCTTTCTTT
.	TRBV10-3	TRBJ2-1	.	CAISDGADSYNEQFF	TGTGCCATCAGCGACGGGGCGGACTCCTACAATGAGCAGTTCTTC
many	TRBV11-2	TRBJ2-4	.	CASSTTTGAKNIQYF	TGTGCCAGCAGCACGACGACGGGGGCCAAAAACATTCAGTACTTC
many	TRBV4-1	TRBJ2-3	.	CASSQEWERGTDTQYF	TGCGCCAGCAGCCAGGAATGGGAGCGCGGCACAGATACGCAGTATTTT
.	TRBV2	TRBJ1-5	.	CAGSDHSGSNQHQHF	TGTGCCGGCAGTGACCATTCAGGGTCCAATCAGCACCAGCATTTT
.	TRBV11-2	TRBJ2-7	.	CASSTEGWGIGSGEQYF	TGTGCCAGCAGCACCGAGGGGTGGGGAATAGGATCAGGGGAGCAGTACTTC
.	TRBV5-1	TRBJ2-1	TRBD1	CASSLEQGARANEQFF	TGCGCCAGCAGCTTGGAACAGGGGGCTCGGGCCAATGAGCAGTTCTTC
once	TRBV20-1	TRBJ1-2	.	CSARQSGTDWGGYTF	TGCAGTGCTAGGCAGAGCGGGACCGACTGGGGGGGCTACACCTTC
many	TRBV5-1	TRBJ1-2	TRBD1	CASSSGQSIDYTF	TGCGCCAGCAGCTCGGGACAGTCGATCGACTACACCTTC
few	TRBV27	TRBJ1-5	.	CASSLIGFVNQPQHF	TGTGCCAGCAGTTTAATAGGGTTTGTTAATCAGCCCCAGCATTTT
many	TRBV20-1	TRBJ2-5	.	CSARDLMVETQYF	TGCAGTGCTAGAGATTTAATGGTGGAGACCCAGTACTTC
.	TRBV5-1	TRBJ1-1	TRBD1	CASSVPTGGTEAFF	TGCGCCAGCAGCGTTCCTACAGGGGGCACTGAAGCTTTCTTT
many	TRBV4-3	TRBJ2-7	.	CASSQDWGDSSYEQYF	TGCGCCAGCAGCCAAGATTGGGGGGACTCCTCCTACGAGCAGTACTTC
.	TRBV18	TRBJ1-2	TRBD1	CASSPEDAGGIDGYTF	TGTGCCAGCTCACCAGAGGACGCAGGGGGCATTGATGGCTACACCTTC